The count of the clone carrying this TCR beta chain is one. Germline V gene sequence: CDR1 SGHDN, CDR2 FVKESK. Trimming pared 0 bases from V and 5 bases from J, leaving 17 bases between. The CDR3 length is 16 residues. The data were obtained in a study of OX40 agonist ivuxolimab in advanced cancers. Study in general: Enrolled patients in dose escalation had cancers that were hepatocellular carcinoma, melanoma, renal cell or head and neck cancer. Under the entry rules, prior anti-PD-1, anti-PD-L1 or anti-CTLA-4 therapy was allowed, and roughly 41% had some. Males comprised over 80% of the group, whose mean age was approximately 62 years (range about 20 to 79).

Profiled with immunoSEQ multiplex PCR; TCRdb holds only in-frame clones, not every one. The data hold some 70,000 clones, with 91% observed a single time. This chain joins TRBV14 and TRBJ2-7; possibly TRBD1 for D (5 bases). Here the sequenced sample was CD4+ or CD8+ T cells sorted from blood, taken in a trial of the OX40 agonist ivuxolimab. The receptor's source is an adult with an advanced solid tumor such as melanoma, head and neck, liver or kidney cancer. CDR3 sequence (DNA): TGTGCCAGCAGCCAAGATACGACCTCACAGGTGGACGAGCAGTACTTC. Its protein product is CASSQDTTSQVDEQYF.